Shown below are 21 T cell receptor beta chains from a single sample sequenced in a study of blood T cells in healthy people across ages. Next came a second PCR, run for about 7 to 12 cycles, which used a sample-barcoded 5' primer along with a J-beta primer mix. TCRdb redid the calling of the 5' RACE reads with MiXCR, one entry per CDR3 protein. The data contain more than 800,000 distinct CDR3 sequences, 35% to 50% of them seen just once; the ten biggest clones take up 15% to 20%. Source material: blood. The receptor source for this set is a woman in her fifties or sixties in good health.

This clonotype was seen only a few times. The chain has TRBV15 and TRBJ2-7; D is possibly TRBD2 (6 bases). There are 15 residues in the CDR3. Trimming pared 3 bases from V and 1 base from J, leaving 13 bases between. Germline assignment: CDR1 LNHNV and CDR2 YYDKDF (reference sequence). Here the CDR3 reads CATSSVGTLSYEQYF. For the CDR3, the DNA is TGTGCCACCAGCAGCGTGGGGACTTTATCCTACGAGCAGTACTTC.

This clonotype showed up just a few times. V is TRBV6-2 or TRBV6-3 and J is TRBJ1-5; D possibly corresponds to TRBD1 (6 bases). In germline, CDR1 is MNHEY, CDR2 SVGEGT. The CDR3 runs 15 residues. V was clipped by 5 bases and J by 5 bases, with 16 bases between them. The CDR3 sequence is CASSQTLRGDQPQHF. The CDR3 coding sequence is TGTGCCAGCAGTCAGACCCTAAGGGGGGATCAGCCCCAGCATTTT.

The table lists this clonotype with a count of one. DNA for the CDR3: TGTGCCAGCAGCAGACGGACTAGCGAAAATTACAATGAGCAGTACTTC. Translation: CASSRRTSENYNEQYF. The rearrangement uses TRBV13 and TRBJ2-7, with 9 bases identical to TRBD2. The V gene's germline CDR1 is PRHDT and CDR2 FYEKMQ (reference sequence). This CDR3 has 16 amino acids. Trimming removed 5 bases from V and 7 bases from J; junction bases left unmatched: 15.

J is TRBJ2-1 and V is TRBV6-2 or TRBV6-3; 13 bases align to TRBD2. The trim removed 6 bases at V and 9 bases at J, leaving 11 bases unmatched. The CDR3 contains 16 residues. Germline CDR1 MNHEY, CDR2 SVGEGT. DNA of the CDR3: TGTGCCAGCAGCTTGGCAGGGACTAGCGGGAAAACTGAGCAGTTCTTC. It yields the protein CASSLAGTSGKTEQFF.

The chain has TRBV24-1 and TRBJ2-5, with a tentative D call TRBD1 (6 bases). Per the germline V gene, CDR1 is KGHDR and CDR2 is SFDVKD. There are 15 residues in the CDR3. Trimming took off 3 bases at V and 5 bases at J, with 15 bases between the two ends. In nucleotides, the CDR3 is TGTGCCACCAGTGATGTCGGCAGGGGAGAGGAGACCCAGTACTTC. As protein: CATSDVGRGEETQYF.

The V and J genes are TRBV10-3 and TRBJ2-1; 14 bases are shared with TRBD2. The CDR3 has 15 amino acids. Germline V CDR1 and CDR2: ENHRY, SYGVKD. The V and J ends lost 11 bases and 7 bases, in that order; junction bases with no gene match: 10. CDR3: CAVRTGLAGGNEQFF. For the CDR3, the DNA is TGTGCCGTTCGGACTGGACTAGCGGGAGGTAATGAGCAGTTCTTC.

The chain recombines TRBV13 with TRBJ2-1, with D hard to call. Between the trimmed V and J ends, which lost 3 bases and 8 bases, there was a span of 17 bases. Germline CDR1 reads PRHDT; CDR2 reads FYEKMQ (reference sequence). The CDR3 has 15 residues. The CDR3 nucleotides are TGTGCCAGCAGCTTGCCTACGGACCTCGGCTATGAGCAGTTCTTC. This gives the protein CASSLPTDLGYEQFF.

The V gene is TRBV6-5, the J gene TRBJ2-5; D may be TRBD2 (5 bases). The CDR3 runs to 15 residues. Per the germline V gene, CDR1 is MNHEY and CDR2 is SVGAGI. Trimming removed 0 bases at V and 11 bases at J, with 19 bases between. This chain's CDR3 is CASSYSPLPSWEQYF. CDR3 sequence (DNA): TGTGCCAGCAGTTACTCGCCACTGCCCTCGTGGGAGCAGTACTTC.

V and J are TRBV9 and TRBJ2-3; tentative D call: TRBD2 (5 bases). V was pared by 0 bases and J by 2 bases, with 7 bases between. From germline, CDR1 is SGDLS and CDR2 YYNGEE. This CDR3 has 14 residues. The CDR3 sequence: CASSVGETTDTQYF. Here the CDR3 DNA reads TGTGCCAGCAGCGTAGGGGAGACCACAGATACGCAGTATTTT.

The J gene is TRBJ2-3, the V gene TRBV6-2 or TRBV6-3; no firm D call. CDR3 length equals 11 residues. Deletions cut 2 bases from V and 7 bases from J, with 4 bases between. Germline V gene sequence: CDR1 MNHEY, CDR2 SVGEGT. DNA for the CDR3: TGTGCCAGCAGTTACGAATATACGCAGTATTTT. It codes for CASSYEYTQYF.

This clonotype has only a few counts. V is TRBV11-2 and J is TRBJ2-1; weak D call: TRBD1 (6 bases). Germline V gene data show CDR1 as SGHAT and CDR2 as FQNNGV. Trimming left V 4 bases short and J 2 bases short, with 15 bases between. The length of the CDR3 is 16 residues. CDR3 sequence reads: CASSSGGRGAYNEQFF. The CDR3 region has the DNA TGTGCCAGCAGCTCAGGAGGCAGGGGCGCCTACAATGAGCAGTTCTTC.

This clonotype has a handful of counts. This chain uses TRBV20-1 with TRBJ2-3, with 14 bases aligning to TRBD2. The V and J ends lost 0 bases and 6 bases, in that order; junction bases with no gene match: 5. The germline CDR1 and CDR2 sequences are DFQATT and SNEGSKA (reference sequence). The CDR3 length is 16 residues. This CDR3 is CSARDHRLAGGDTQYF. The CDR3 DNA is TGCAGTGCTAGAGATCATCGACTAGCGGGAGGGGATACGCAGTATTTT.

V gene TRBV5-1 combines with J gene TRBJ2-5, with 11 bases fitting TRBD2. Trimming cost V 5 bases and J 4 bases; bases outside gene matches: 7. Germline V gene lookup returns CDR1 SGHRS and CDR2 YFSETQ. The CDR3 sequence is 15 residues long. The CDR3 region has the DNA TGCGCCAGCAGGCAACTAGCGGGAGATCTAGAGACCCAGTACTTC. Protein sequence: CASRQLAGDLETQYF.

This clonotype was seen ten or more times. V and J are TRBV5-1 and TRBJ2-4; no reliable D call. Germline lookup yields CDR1 SGHRS and CDR2 YFSETQ. CDR3 length equals 14 residues. V dropped 3 bases and J dropped 6 bases, with 13 bases sitting between them. CDR3 in DNA: TGCGCCAGCAGCTCGGCTAGTTCTGGAAACATTCAGTACTTC. Protein: CASSSASSGNIQYF.

This clonotype has a handful of counts. The J gene is TRBJ2-7, the V gene TRBV12-3 or TRBV12-4; 9 positions match TRBD1. Trimming removed 2 bases from V and 5 bases from J; junction bases left unmatched: 7. This CDR3 is built from 15 residues. The CDR3 DNA reads as TGTGCCAGCAGTTTAACCGGGACAGGGACCCACGAGCAGTACTTC. Amino acid sequence: CASSLTGTGTHEQYF.

This clonotype has more than one count but fewer than ten. The CDR3 DNA is TGCGCCAGCAGCTTGATCTCTAGCGGTCTACGGGAGACCCAGTACTTC. Residues: CASSLISSGLRETQYF. The chain links TRBV5-1 to TRBJ2-5; 7 bases are shared with TRBD2. Germline V gene lookup returns CDR1 SGHRS and CDR2 YFSETQ. The CDR3 consists of 16 residues. The junction had 11 bases not matched to a gene; V was cut back by 1 base and J by 5 bases. The complete variable domain, with remaining parts taken from reference TRBV5-1 and TRBJ2-5, reads KAGVTQTPRYLIKTRGQQVTLSCSPISGHRSVSWYQQTPGQGLQFLFEYFSETQRNKGNFPGRFSGRQFSNSRSEMNVSTLELGDSALYLCASSLISSGLRETQYFGPGTRLLVL.

This clonotype has more than one count but fewer than ten. This chain connects TRBV27 to TRBJ2-7; D may correspond to TRBD1 or TRBD2 (5 bases each). The CDR3 is 13 amino acids. Trimming took off 7 bases at V and 1 base at J, with 11 bases between the two ends. Germline values: CDR1 MNHEY, CDR2 SMNVEV (reference sequence). The CDR3: CASTTGASYEQYF. For the CDR3, the DNA is TGTGCCAGCACCACCGGGGCATCCTACGAGCAGTACTTC.

The V and J genes are TRBV6-6 and TRBJ2-5; 8 nucleotides match TRBD2. Judging by the DNA end, TRBJ2-7 fits better; the J call may be wrong. Per germline, CDR1 MNHNY and CDR2 SVGAGI (reference sequence). The CDR3 has 13 amino acids. For the CDR3, the DNA is TGTGCCACCCGAGCGGGAGATATGTACGAGCAGTACTTC. Translating gives CATRAGDMYEQYF.

There are a few counts of this clonotype. The CDR3 here is CASSPSRGGGNYEQYF. CDR3 bases: TGTGCCAGCAGTCCCAGTAGGGGAGGGGGTAACTACGAGCAGTACTTC. The rearrangement links TRBV27 to TRBJ2-7, with a weak D call TRBD2 (7 bases). CDR1 and CDR2 (germline): MNHEY, SMNVEV (reference sequence). The CDR3 consists of 16 residues. With 5 bases removed from V and 3 bases from J, the gap between germline ends came to 20 bases.

This chain joins TRBV16 and TRBJ1-2; 8 nucleotides agree with TRBD1. In germline, CDR1 is KGHSY, CDR2 FQNENV. The V gene end was trimmed by 1 base and the J gene end by 4 bases; junction bases not matched to a gene: 2. The CDR3 spans 14 residues. The CDR3 here is CASSQLGQVYGYTF. The CDR3 DNA reads as TGTGCCAGCAGCCAATTGGGACAGGTCTATGGCTACACCTTC.

This clonotype has more than one count but fewer than ten. The chain is built from TRBV7-9 and TRBJ2-7; D uncertain. CDR3 length: 13 residues. CDR1 is SEHNR, CDR2 FQNEAQ, per germline (reference sequence). V lost 4 bases and J 5 bases, leaving 12 bases between the germline ends. The DNA for the CDR3 is TGTGCCAGCAGCTCGTTGGGCGTCCACGAGCAGTACTTC. Amino acids: CASSSLGVHEQYF.